These 20 T cell receptor beta chains came from one sample sequenced in a study of PD-1 blockade in classical Hodgkin lymphoma. The protocol was immunoSEQ multiplex PCR, while the TCRdb copy is restricted to in-frame clones and leaves out a portion. The top ten clones hold 6.5% to 8% of a sample with some 52,000 clones, approximately 86% of them seen once. Described time point: cycle 4 day 1 (C4D1), after 5 to 7 weeks of nivolumab. Every patient relapsed after autologous stem cell transplantation, and brentuximab vedotin exposure varied. Sequenced here: peripheral blood mononuclear cells (PBMCs), sampled before the fourth cycle of nivolumab. Source of these receptors: a human donor with classical Hodgkin lymphoma.

The V call is TRBV27, the J call TRBJ2-1; D is ambiguous. Germline lookup yields CDR1 MNHEY and CDR2 SMNVEV (reference sequence). The CDR3 has 14 amino acids. Trimming removed 6 bases from V and 1 base from J, with 10 bases in between. The CDR3 DNA reads TGTGCCAGCAGATTCCAAGCATCCTACAATGAGCAGTTCTTC. Its translation is CASRFQASYNEQFF.

V gene TRBV4-1 combines with J gene TRBJ2-7; the D call may be TRBD1 or TRBD2 (5 bases each). The CDR3 runs to 11 residues. Germline V gives CDR1 MGHRA, CDR2 YSYEKL. The germline V and J ends were trimmed by 4 bases and 5 bases, with 6 bases remaining between them. Here the CDR3 DNA reads TGCGCCAGCAGCCGAGGGGACGAGCAGTACTTC. Amino acid sequence: CASSRGDEQYF.

Only one count was recorded for this clone. V and J are TRBV6-5 and TRBJ2-7; unclear D gene. V lost 2 bases to trimming and J lost 0 bases, with 5 bases between them. The CDR3 contains 13 residues. From germline, CDR1 is MNHEY and CDR2 SVGAGI. The CDR3 is CASSYRDSYEQYF. CDR3 coding DNA: TGTGCCAGCAGTTACAGGGACTCCTACGAGCAGTACTTC.

The chain joins TRBV6-1 to TRBJ2-7; 10 nucleotides match TRBD2. The germline V gene encodes CDR1 MNHNS and CDR2 SASEGT. The CDR3 is 15 amino acids. The J segment lost 3 bases and the V segment lost 6 bases, leaving 8 bases of the junction unmatched. CDR3 in DNA: TGTGCCAGCAGCTATTTCCTAGCGGGAGTCTACGAGCAGTACTTC. Residues: CASSYFLAGVYEQYF.

The CDR3 sequence is CASSLEGAATDTQYF. DNA for the CDR3: TGTGCCAGCAGCTTAGAGGGGGCCGCCACAGATACGCAGTATTTT. V gene TRBV7-9 combines with J gene TRBJ2-3; 7 positions agree with TRBD1. With 1 base clipped from V and 2 bases from J, the junction kept 3 bases outside the gene matches. From germline, CDR1 is SEHNR and CDR2 FQNEAQ (reference sequence). The CDR3 is made up of 15 amino acids.

The chain employs TRBV4-1 and TRBJ2-3; D is undetermined. Germline V gives CDR1 MGHRA, CDR2 YSYEKL. The CDR3 length is 15 residues. V was pared by 1 base and J by 0 bases, with 8 bases between. The CDR3 DNA follows: TGCGCCAGCAGCCAAGCGGCGGCTAGCACAGATACGCAGTATTTT. As protein: CASSQAAASTDTQYF.

This chain uses TRBV5-4 with TRBJ2-7; D unresolved. CDR1 SGHNT and CDR2 YYREEE come from the germline V gene (reference sequence). The CDR3 loop spans 15 amino acids. Trimming stripped 0 bases from V and 6 bases from J, with 16 bases between. The CDR3 loop reads CASSLELVSSREQYF. Here the CDR3 DNA reads TGTGCCAGCAGCTTGGAGCTGGTGTCTAGTCGCGAGCAGTACTTC.

The chain combines TRBV5-4 with TRBJ2-1, with 13 bases that match TRBD2. Germline CDR1 and CDR2: SGHNT and YYREEE (reference sequence). V was clipped by 3 bases and J by 2 bases; unmatched bases: 8. The CDR3 spans 18 residues. CDR3 sequence (DNA): TGTGCCAGCAGCTACACAAGGACTAGCGGGGGACCCTACAATGAGCAGTTCTTC. Encoded protein: CASSYTRTSGGPYNEQFF. The full variable domain, its missing parts supplied by reference TRBV5-4 and TRBJ2-1, is ETGVTQSPTHLIKTRGQQVTLRCSSQSGHNTVSWYQQALGQGPQFIFQYYREEENGRGNFPPRFSGLQFPNYSSELNVNALELDDSALYLCASSYTRTSGGPYNEQFFGPGTRLTVL.

The rearrangement joins TRBV5-4 to TRBJ2-7; 9 bases line up with TRBD1. The germline V gene has CDR1 SGHNT and CDR2 YYREEE (reference sequence). V lost 0 bases to trimming and J lost 3 bases; unmatched junction nucleotides: 7. This CDR3 contains 16 residues. CDR3 sequence: CASSLGGGQGLYEQYF. The DNA for the CDR3 is TGTGCCAGCAGCTTGGGAGGTGGACAGGGGCTCTACGAGCAGTACTTC.

The gene calls are TRBV7-9 and TRBJ2-7, with 11 bases lining up with TRBD2. Germline V gene lookup returns CDR1 SEHNR and CDR2 FQNEAQ (reference sequence). The CDR3 loop spans 15 amino acids. Unmatched junction bases numbered 5, after V lost 5 bases and J lost 2 bases. The CDR3 loop is CASSPSGRPPYEQYF. Here the CDR3 DNA reads TGTGCCAGCAGCCCTAGCGGGAGGCCGCCCTACGAGCAGTACTTC.

The chain couples TRBV5-1 to TRBJ1-1, with 12 bases lining up with TRBD1. V lost 7 bases, J lost 11 bases, and 6 bases stayed unmatched. This CDR3 is built from 12 residues. CDR1 is SGHRS and CDR2 is YFSETQ in the germline V gene. The CDR3 reads CASRRDRGLAFF. CDR3 nucleotides: TGCGCCAGCCGAAGGGACAGGGGGCTTGCTTTCTTT. The complete variable domain, with remaining parts taken from reference TRBV5-1 and TRBJ1-1, reads KAGVTQTPRYLIKTRGQQVTLSCSPISGHRSVSWYQQTPGQGLQFLFEYFSETQRNKGNFPGRFSGRQFSNSRSEMNVSTLELGDSALYLCASRRDRGLAFFGQGTRLTVV.

This chain links TRBV7-9 with TRBJ1-1; D unresolved. In germline, CDR1 is SEHNR, CDR2 FQNEAQ (reference sequence). CDR3 length: 14 amino acids. Trimming shortened V by 1 base and J by 6 bases, and 12 bases separated the two germline ends. In nucleotides, the CDR3 is TGTGCCAGCAGCTTAGACACTCATACCTCTGAAGCTTTCTTT. It translates to CASSLDTHTSEAFF.

V usage is TRBV7-2 and J usage is TRBJ2-5; D ambiguous. Trimming shortened V by 4 bases and J by 2 bases, and 14 bases separated the two germline ends. The CDR3 contains 15 residues. Germline CDR1 and CDR2: SGHTA and FQGNSA. CDR3 in DNA: TGTGCCAGCAGCTCGATGACCATGGGGCAAGAGACCCAGTACTTC. Protein: CASSSMTMGQETQYF.

J is TRBJ1-1 and V is TRBV9; D ambiguous. This CDR3 is built from 13 residues. Trimming took 1 base from V and 1 from J, leaving 5 bases between them. CDR1 is SGDLS and CDR2 is YYNGEE in the germline V gene. This CDR3 is CASSVSQNTEAFF. CDR3 bases: TGTGCCAGCAGCGTAAGCCAGAACACTGAAGCTTTCTTT.

The chain links TRBV28 to TRBJ1-1; a possible D gene is TRBD1 (5 bases). V was clipped by 6 bases and J by 4 bases, with 15 bases between them. CDR1 MDHEN and CDR2 SYDVKM come from the germline V gene. The CDR3 contains 14 residues. In DNA, the CDR3 is TGTGCCAGCAGATCCGCCTTGGGGGGCACTGAAGCTTTCTTT. As protein: CASRSALGGTEAFF.

This sequence joins TRBV2 and TRBJ1-4, with 11 bases identical to TRBD1. CDR3 size: 16 residues. CDR1 SNHLY and CDR2 FYNNEI come from the germline V gene. V was clipped by 4 bases and J by 4 bases; unmatched bases: 5. The DNA for the CDR3 is TGTGCCAGCAGTGCTTACGGGACAGGGGGTAATGAAAAACTGTTTTTT. Its protein product is CASSAYGTGGNEKLFF.

V gene TRBV4-3 combines with J gene TRBJ1-1; TRBD1 matches 7 bases. Germline V gene data show CDR1 as LGHNA and CDR2 as YSLEER. CDR3 length: 16 residues. After removal of 1 base from V and 3 bases from J, the junction contained 8 bases not matched to a gene. CDR3 residues: CASSQAIQGSDTEAFF. For the CDR3, the DNA is TGCGCCAGCAGCCAAGCGATACAGGGGTCGGACACTGAAGCTTTCTTT.

The rearrangement uses TRBV5-1 and TRBJ2-5; 7 bases are a match to TRBD1. J gave up 7 bases and V 0 bases, and 9 bases lay outside the gene matches. The CDR3 length is 15 residues. Germline V gene data show CDR1 as SGHRS and CDR2 as YFSETQ. The CDR3 DNA reads as TGCGCCAGCAGCTTGGGAACAGGGGCCCCCGGGACCCAGTACTTC. Protein: CASSLGTGAPGTQYF.

The chain has TRBV4-3 and TRBJ1-1; D not certain. V lost 5 bases and J 1 base, leaving 14 bases between the germline ends. Germline V gene lookup returns CDR1 LGHNA and CDR2 YSLEER. CDR3 size: 15 residues. The CDR3: CASSEAGKGNTEAFF. The CDR3 nucleotides are TGCGCCAGCAGCGAAGCGGGGAAAGGGAACACTGAAGCTTTCTTT.

This rearrangement joins TRBV29-1 to TRBJ1-5; 8 bases line up with TRBD1. CDR1 is SQVTM and CDR2 is ANQGSEA in the germline V gene. V lost 4 bases to trimming and J lost 4 bases; unmatched junction nucleotides: 6. The CDR3 has 14 amino acids. The CDR3 DNA reads as TGCAGCGTTGTCGACAGGGGTTGGAATCAGCCCCAGCATTTT. This encodes CSVVDRGWNQPQHF.